This TCR beta chain was sequenced during a study of T cells expressing NK-cell markers. Study as a whole: Of eight sequenced donors, seven were HCMV-seropositive and one HCMV-seronegative.

Synthesis of TCR beta cDNA relied on 5'RACE template switching carrying UMIs. TCRdb reworked the 5' RACE reads into one entry per CDR3 protein, no DNA. Its listing shows roughly 390,000 distinct CDR3 sequences. Of note for this clonotype: The antigen is unknown.

Study-wide findings and caveats: The leading position in the CD3+CD56-NKG2C+ fraction of a handful of donors also went to these clonotypes.

Germline V gene data show CDR1 as SGHTA and CDR2 as FQGTGA. The CDR3 totals 13 residues. The sequenced material came from blood T cells: a sorted CD56 or NKG2C T cell subset, CD4+ or CD8+ T cells, or bulk PBMC T cells (not recorded which). This clonotype was sampled from a woman aged 50 to 65 in good health. V is TRBV7-3 and J is TRBJ2-1; TCRdb indicates TRBD1, and absent DNA this call remains unverified. The CDR3 sequence is CASSFDRGNEQFF.